Here is one T cell receptor (beta chain) with its context. Its antigen is unknown. The entry originates in a study of cytomegalovirus exposure and HLA in healthy donors. Findings of the study overall: Researchers counted around 150 TCR beta chains as cytomegalovirus-associated. DRB1 showed the most TCR associations and HLA-C the fewest in a later analysis, as rates varied by HLA locus.

PCR primers comprised 60 Vbeta and 13 Jbeta primers. Only in-frame clones appear in the TCRdb table, and some are missing; sequencing was by immunoSEQ multiplex PCR. The sample holds 95,000 to 150,000 clones. Sequencing input: PBMCs. The clonotype comes from a man aged 18 to 30 in good health and CMV-seronegative.

The CDR3 coding sequence is TGTGCCAGCAGTGAAAATAGGGGACAGGGGATCAGTGAGCAGTACTTC. It specifies CASSENRGQGISEQYF. The V call is TRBV6-1, the J call TRBJ2-7; 10 bases align to TRBD1. CDR3 length equals 16 residues. From germline, CDR1 is MNHNS and CDR2 SASEGT. The junction had 11 bases not matched to a gene; V was cut back by 2 bases and J by 7 bases.